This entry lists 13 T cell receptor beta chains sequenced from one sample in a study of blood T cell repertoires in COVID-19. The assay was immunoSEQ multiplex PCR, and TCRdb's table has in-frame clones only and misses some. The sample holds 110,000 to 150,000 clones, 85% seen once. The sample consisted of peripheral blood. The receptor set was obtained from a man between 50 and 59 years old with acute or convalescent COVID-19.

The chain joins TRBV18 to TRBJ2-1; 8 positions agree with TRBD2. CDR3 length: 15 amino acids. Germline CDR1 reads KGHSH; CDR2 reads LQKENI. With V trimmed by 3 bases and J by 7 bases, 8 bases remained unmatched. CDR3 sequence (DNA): TGTGCCAGCTCACCGGGGCCCGGGGGGGTTAATGAGCAGTTCTTC. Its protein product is CASSPGPGGVNEQFF. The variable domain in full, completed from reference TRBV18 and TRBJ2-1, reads NAGVMQNPRHLVRRRGQEARLRCSPMKGHSHVYWYRQLPEEGLKFMVYLQKENIIDESGMPKERFSAEFPKEGPSILRIQQVVRGDSAAYFCASSPGPGGVNEQFFGPGTRLTVL.

The CDR3 nucleotides are TGTGCCAGCCGGGACTCATCCACAGATACGCAGTATTTT. Amino acid sequence: CASRDSSTDTQYF. This rearrangement joins TRBV28 to TRBJ2-3; the D gene is possibly TRBD2 (6 bases). The CDR3 runs 13 residues. The V end lost 8 bases, the J end lost 2 bases, and 11 bases lay between the germline ends. In germline, CDR1 is MDHEN, CDR2 SYDVKM.

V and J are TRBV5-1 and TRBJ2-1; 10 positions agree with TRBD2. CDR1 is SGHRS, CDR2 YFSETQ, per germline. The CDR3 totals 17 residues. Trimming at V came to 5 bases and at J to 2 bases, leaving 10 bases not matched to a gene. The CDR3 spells CASRLAGALLTYNEQFF. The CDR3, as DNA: TGCGCCAGCAGGCTAGCGGGAGCCCTACTTACCTACAATGAGCAGTTCTTC.

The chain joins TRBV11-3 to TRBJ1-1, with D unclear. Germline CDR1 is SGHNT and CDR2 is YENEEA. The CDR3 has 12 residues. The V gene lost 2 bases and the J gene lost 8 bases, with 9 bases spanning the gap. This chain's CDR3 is CASSLPAQEAFF. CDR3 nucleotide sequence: TGTGCCAGCAGCTTACCCGCACAAGAAGCTTTCTTT.

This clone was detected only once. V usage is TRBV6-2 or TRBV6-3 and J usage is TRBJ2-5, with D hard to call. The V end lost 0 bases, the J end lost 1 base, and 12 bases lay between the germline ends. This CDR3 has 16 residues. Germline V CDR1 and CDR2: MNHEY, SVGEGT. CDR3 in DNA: TGTGCCAGCAGTTACTCGGAAACGGGTGGCCAAGAGACCCAGTACTTC. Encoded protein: CASSYSETGGQETQYF.

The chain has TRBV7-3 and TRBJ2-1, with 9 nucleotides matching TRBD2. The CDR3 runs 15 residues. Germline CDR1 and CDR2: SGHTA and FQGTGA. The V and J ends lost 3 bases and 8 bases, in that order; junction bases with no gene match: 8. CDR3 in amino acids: CASSFGLAGAHEQFF. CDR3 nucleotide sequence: TGTGCCAGCAGCTTCGGGTTAGCGGGAGCCCATGAGCAGTTCTTC.

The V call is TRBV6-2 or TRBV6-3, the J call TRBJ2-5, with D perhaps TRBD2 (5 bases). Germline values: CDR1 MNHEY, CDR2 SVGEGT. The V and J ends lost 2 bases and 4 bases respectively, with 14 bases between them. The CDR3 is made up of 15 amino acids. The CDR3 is CASSYPFAGRETQYF. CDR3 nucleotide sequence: TGTGCCAGCAGTTACCCATTTGCGGGCCGAGAGACCCAGTACTTC.

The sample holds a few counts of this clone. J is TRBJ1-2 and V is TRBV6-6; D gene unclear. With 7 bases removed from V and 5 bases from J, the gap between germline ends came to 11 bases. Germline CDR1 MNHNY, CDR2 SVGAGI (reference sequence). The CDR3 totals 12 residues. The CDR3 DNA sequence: TGTGCCAGCACTTTACAAGATTATGGCTACACCTTC. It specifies CASTLQDYGYTF.

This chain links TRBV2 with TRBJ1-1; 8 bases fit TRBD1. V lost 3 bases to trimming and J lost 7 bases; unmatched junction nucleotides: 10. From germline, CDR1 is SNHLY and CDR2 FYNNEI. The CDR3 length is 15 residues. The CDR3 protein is CASSEGDRGVLEAFF. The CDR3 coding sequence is TGTGCCAGCAGTGAGGGAGACAGGGGCGTCCTTGAAGCTTTCTTT. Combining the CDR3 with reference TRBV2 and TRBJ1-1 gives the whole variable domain EPEVTQTPSHQVTQMGQEVILRCVPISNHLYFYWYRQILGQKVEFLVSFYNNEISEKSEIFDDQFSVERPDGSNFTLKIRSTKLEDSAMYFCASSEGDRGVLEAFFGQGTRLTVV.

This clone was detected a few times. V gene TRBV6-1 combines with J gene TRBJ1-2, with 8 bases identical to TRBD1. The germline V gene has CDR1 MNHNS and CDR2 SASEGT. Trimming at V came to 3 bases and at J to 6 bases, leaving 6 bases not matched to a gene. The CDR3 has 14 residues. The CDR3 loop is CASSDRGRANGYTF. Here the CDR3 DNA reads TGTGCCAGCAGTGACAGGGGGCGCGCGAATGGCTACACCTTC.

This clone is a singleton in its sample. CDR3 sequence: CAWSPGGSYNEQFF. CDR3 nucleotide sequence: TGTGCCTGGAGCCCAGGGGGCTCCTACAATGAGCAGTTCTTC. The chain couples TRBV30 to TRBJ2-1, with TRBD1 matching over 7 bases. Unmatched junction bases numbered 2, after V lost 3 bases and J lost 0 bases. The CDR3 is 14 residues long. Germline CDR1 GTSNPN, CDR2 SVGIG (reference sequence).

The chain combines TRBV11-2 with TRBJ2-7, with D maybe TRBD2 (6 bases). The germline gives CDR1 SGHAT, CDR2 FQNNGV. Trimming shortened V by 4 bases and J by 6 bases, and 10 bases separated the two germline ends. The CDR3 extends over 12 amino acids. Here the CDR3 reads CASSYSGGEQYF. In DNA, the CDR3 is TGTGCCAGCAGCTACTCCGGGGGCGAGCAGTACTTC.

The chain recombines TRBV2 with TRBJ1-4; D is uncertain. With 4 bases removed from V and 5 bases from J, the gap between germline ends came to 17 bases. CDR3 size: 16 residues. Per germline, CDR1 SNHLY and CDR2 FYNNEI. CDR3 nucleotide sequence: TGTGCCAGCAGTGTTGGTATTAAGCGTACAAATGAAAAACTGTTTTTT. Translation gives CASSVGIKRTNEKLFF.